These 21 T cell receptor beta chains share one sample of origin, sequenced in a study of blood T cell repertoires in COVID-19 (dated by TCRdb to 2020 to 2022). Receptor libraries were prepared by the immunoSEQ multiplex PCR assay. This immuneACCESS table, as held by TCRdb, lists in-frame sequences with V and J called but not all clones. Of the missing ones, under half trace to an unresolved V gene in checked studies; the others have no known cause. The sample table holds 60,000 to 85,000 clones, of which about four fifths were seen once. The leading ten clones occupy around 15% of the sample. The sample was peripheral blood. These TCRs come from a human donor in a cohort sampled during active COVID-19.

This rearrangement joins TRBV30 to TRBJ1-5; possibly TRBD1 for D (5 bases). There are 15 residues in the CDR3. Trimming shortened V by 4 bases and J by 0 bases, and 13 bases separated the two germline ends. Germline V gene sequence: CDR1 GTSNPN, CDR2 SVGIG (reference sequence). The CDR3: CAWTPRQNSNQPQHF. The CDR3 region has the DNA TGTGCCTGGACCCCTCGACAGAATAGCAATCAGCCCCAGCATTTT.

J is TRBJ1-2 and V is TRBV7-2; D possibly corresponds to TRBD1 (5 bases). The CDR3 runs to 14 residues. Trimming cost V 1 base and J 8 bases, with 14 bases left between them. Germline V gives CDR1 SGHTA, CDR2 FQGNSA. CDR3 coding DNA: TGTGCCAGCAGCTTAGAAGCCAGGGATTTCGGCTACACCTTC. Translating gives CASSLEARDFGYTF.

This rearrangement joins TRBV19 to TRBJ1-4; D is possibly TRBD1 (6 bases). The CDR3 is 14 amino acids. Germline V lookup: CDR1 LNHDA, CDR2 SQIVND (reference sequence). V lost 3 bases and J lost 5, with 10 bases in between. The CDR3 sequence: CASSMRGLNEKLFF. DNA for the CDR3: TGTGCCAGTAGTATGCGGGGGCTAAATGAAAAACTGTTTTTT.

Comment on this clone: This sample also contains other DNA sequences that code for the same CDR3. This sequence joins TRBV11-2 and TRBJ2-3; TRBD1 is a possible D gene (6 bases). This CDR3 contains 12 residues. The ends were cut back, 4 bases at V and 9 bases at J, with 11 bases in the middle. Germline CDR1 reads SGHAT; CDR2 reads FQNNGV. The CDR3 sequence is CASSSAGDTQYF. CDR3 sequence (DNA): TGTGCCAGCAGCTCCGCAGGGGACACGCAGTATTTT.

This chain joins TRBV5-1 and TRBJ2-2; 7 bases line up with TRBD2. CDR3 length: 14 amino acids. CDR1 and CDR2 (germline): SGHRS, YFSETQ. J gave up 6 bases and V 6 bases, and 8 bases lay outside the gene matches. The CDR3 bases are TGCGCCAGCAATTCGGGAGGACGGTCCGGGGAGCTGTTTTTT. Its protein is CASNSGGRSGELFF.

The chain links TRBV30 to TRBJ2-7; 10 bases fit TRBD2. V lost 7 bases to trimming and J lost 5 bases; unmatched junction nucleotides: 8. This CDR3 is 13 amino acids long. The germline V gene has CDR1 GTSNPN and CDR2 SVGIG (reference sequence). Here the CDR3 DNA reads TGTGCCTCGAATCTAGCGGGAGCCCACGAGCAGTACTTC. Its protein product is CASNLAGAHEQYF.

The J gene is TRBJ1-2, the V gene TRBV30, with D tentatively TRBD1 (6 bases). Looked up from germline, CDR1 is GTSNPN and CDR2 is SVGIG (reference sequence). With 3 bases removed from V and 6 bases from J, the gap between germline ends came to 11 bases. The CDR3 covers 12 residues. Written as DNA, the CDR3 is TGTGCCTGGAGGGTACAGGGTGATGGCTACACCTTC. It codes for CAWRVQGDGYTF. The complete variable domain, with remaining parts taken from reference TRBV30 and TRBJ1-2, reads SQTIHQWPATLVQPVGSPLSLECTVEGTSNPNLYWYRQAAGRGLQLLFYSVGIGQISSEVPQNLSASRPQDRQFILSSKKLLLSDSGFYLCAWRVQGDGYTFGSGTRLTVV.

The chain joins TRBV29-1 to TRBJ2-7, with D tentatively TRBD2 (5 bases). The CDR3 covers 11 residues. Germline loops: CDR1 SQVTM, CDR2 ANQGSEA. V lost 8 bases and J lost 7, with 15 bases in between. The CDR3 nucleotides are TGCAGCATCGCTGATCCGGGGGAGCAGTACTTC. It is translated as CSIADPGEQYF.

The chain joins TRBV27 to TRBJ1-5; 8 positions agree with TRBD1. Germline CDR1 MNHEY, CDR2 SMNVEV (reference sequence). The junction had 9 bases not matched to a gene; V was cut back by 8 bases and J by 3 bases. The CDR3 loop spans 15 amino acids. The CDR3: CASVFDRGNNQPQHF. For the CDR3, the DNA is TGTGCCAGCGTATTCGACAGGGGAAACAATCAGCCCCAGCATTTT.

This clone was seen a single time. The CDR3 DNA reads as TGTGCCAGCAGGGGGGGACTAGCGGGCTACGAGCAGTACTTC. Protein product: CASRGGLAGYEQYF. The chain has TRBV2 and TRBJ2-7; TRBD2 aligns across 12 bases. CDR1 and CDR2 from the germline V gene are SNHLY and FYNNEI. Losses at the gene ends were 6 bases for V and 3 bases for J; bases not matched to a gene: 3. The CDR3 is made up of 14 amino acids.

V usage is TRBV5-1 and J usage is TRBJ2-3, with a tentative D call TRBD2 (6 bases). Germline-derived CDR1 and CDR2 are SGHRS and YFSETQ. The CDR3 is 14 amino acids. Trimming shortened V by 5 bases and J by 0 bases, and 10 bases separated the two germline ends. The CDR3 region is CASRAGFSTDTQYF. In nucleotides, the CDR3 is TGCGCCAGCAGAGCGGGTTTTAGCACAGATACGCAGTATTTT.

The sample holds one count of this clone. The chain combines TRBV5-1 with TRBJ2-3; 7 bases fit TRBD1. With 2 bases clipped from V and 2 bases from J, the junction kept 2 bases outside the gene matches. The germline CDR1 and CDR2 sequences are SGHRS and YFSETQ. The CDR3 sequence is 14 residues long. CDR3 in DNA: TGCGCCAGCAGCTTCGACAGGGTCACAGATACGCAGTATTTT. This encodes CASSFDRVTDTQYF.

The chain joins TRBV3-1 (or the pseudogene TRBV3-2) to TRBJ1-1; D is unresolved. CDR1 is LGHDT and CDR2 is YNNKEL in the germline V gene (reference sequence). The length of the CDR3 is 14 residues. V lost 2 bases, J lost 10 bases, and 17 bases lay in between. The CDR3 here is CASSQTPPIPVAFF. DNA of the CDR3: TGTGCCAGCAGCCAAACCCCTCCTATTCCCGTAGCTTTCTTT.

This clone has just a few counts. The rearrangement links TRBV2 to TRBJ1-4; weak D call: TRBD1 (6 bases). The CDR3 contains 14 residues. The V end was cut by 7 bases, the J end by 7 bases, with 16 bases between. CDR1 and CDR2 (germline): SNHLY, FYNNEI. The CDR3 region is CASNVRGGGEKLFF. Here the CDR3 DNA reads TGTGCCAGCAATGTCAGGGGAGGGGGTGAAAAACTGTTTTTT.

The V and J genes are TRBV12-3 or TRBV12-4 and TRBJ1-1, with D perhaps TRBD1 (5 bases). The germline V and J ends were trimmed by 6 bases and 8 bases, with 13 bases remaining between them. The CDR3 covers 12 residues. The CDR3 sequence: CASRPRQTEAFF. The CDR3 DNA follows: TGTGCCAGCAGACCACGACAGACAGAAGCTTTCTTT.

The genes are TRBV14 and TRBJ2-3; 12 bases are a match to TRBD2. CDR3 size: 16 residues. The ends lost 3 bases at V and 1 base at J; junction bases unmatched: 2. Germline-derived CDR1 and CDR2 are SGHDN and FVKESK. CDR3 residues: CASSHGTSGRTDTQYF. CDR3 DNA: TGTGCCAGCAGCCACGGGACTAGCGGGCGCACAGATACGCAGTATTTT.

V gene TRBV11-3 combines with J gene TRBJ2-7, with 8 positions matching TRBD1. From germline, CDR1 is SGHNT and CDR2 YENEEA. CDR3 size: 13 residues. The J segment lost 6 bases and the V segment lost 5 bases, leaving 6 bases of the junction unmatched. CDR3 region: CASSRDRRSEQYF. CDR3 bases: TGTGCCAGCAGCCGGGACAGGCGAAGCGAGCAGTACTTC. Combining the CDR3 with reference TRBV11-3 and TRBJ2-7 gives the whole variable domain EAGVVQSPRYKIIEKKQPVAFWCNPISGHNTLYWYLQNLGQGPELLIRYENEEAVDDSQLPKDRFSAERLKGVDSTLKIQPAELGDSAVYLCASSRDRRSEQYFGPGTRLTVT.

J is TRBJ2-2 and V is TRBV5-1; 9 nucleotides line up with TRBD1. With V trimmed by 0 bases and J by 5 bases, 5 bases remained unmatched. The germline CDR1 and CDR2 sequences are SGHRS and YFSETQ. The CDR3 consists of 16 residues. CDR3 nucleotides: TGCGCCAGCAGCTTGGGCGACAGGGGGTATACCGGGGAGCTGTTTTTT. Protein: CASSLGDRGYTGELFF.

The chain couples TRBV28 to TRBJ2-1; D uncertain. Germline assignment: CDR1 MDHEN and CDR2 SYDVKM. This CDR3 has 11 amino acids. Trimming took off 8 bases at V and 10 bases at J, with 12 bases between the two ends. CDR3 sequence: CASEDGREQFF. CDR3 bases: TGTGCCAGCGAGGATGGAAGGGAGCAGTTCTTC.

Many counts were recorded for this clone. The V call is TRBV5-1, the J call TRBJ2-7; 10 bases fit TRBD1. Germline assignment: CDR1 SGHRS and CDR2 YFSETQ. Trimming cost V 4 bases and J 5 bases; bases outside gene matches: 3. The CDR3 sequence is 13 residues long. The CDR3 DNA reads TGCGCCAGCAGCAGGGACAGGGGAGACGAGCAGTACTTC. Amino acids: CASSRDRGDEQYF.

V gene TRBV28 combines with J gene TRBJ1-4; 8 bases match TRBD1. V was pared by 2 bases and J by 8 bases, with 4 bases of the junction left unmatched. The germline gives CDR1 MDHEN, CDR2 SYDVKM. This CDR3 is built from 14 residues. The CDR3 DNA sequence: TGTGCCAGCAGTTTACCGGGACAGGTCGAAAAACTGTTTTTT. Protein sequence: CASSLPGQVEKLFF. The whole variable domain, remainder taken from reference TRBV28 and TRBJ1-4, is DVKVTQSSRYLVKRTGEKVFLECVQDMDHENMFWYRQDPGLGLRLIYFSYDVKMKEKGDIPEGYSVSREKKERFSLILESASTNQTSMYLCASSLPGQVEKLFFGSGTQLSVL.